A single sample is the source of the 23 T cell receptor beta chains below, sequenced in a study of blood T cell repertoires in COVID-19. Only in-frame clones appear in the TCRdb table, and some are missing; sequencing was by immunoSEQ multiplex PCR. This table has some 200,000 clones, 90% appearing once. The sample consisted of peripheral blood. Every receptor here comes from a man aged 50 to 60 with acute or convalescent COVID-19.

The sample holds one count of this clone. The J gene is TRBJ1-5, the V gene TRBV28; 7 positions agree with TRBD1. The CDR3 runs 14 residues. V trimming: 8 bases; J trimming: 0 bases; junction bases outside the gene matches: 4. The germline V gene has CDR1 MDHEN and CDR2 SYDVKM. The CDR3 coding sequence is TGTGCCAGCGGGACAGATGATAGCAATCAGCCCCAGCATTTT. As protein: CASGTDDSNQPQHF.

The chain is built from TRBV10-3 and TRBJ2-1; D remains ambiguous. Germline loops: CDR1 ENHRY, CDR2 SYGVKD. The CDR3 runs to 15 residues. V was shortened by 0 bases and J by 7 bases, with 13 bases between the two germline ends. The CDR3 sequence: CAISESDHTLNEQFF. CDR3 bases: TGTGCCATCAGTGAGTCCGATCACACATTGAATGAGCAGTTCTTC.

This clone was counted once. V gene TRBV7-9 combines with J gene TRBJ2-3; TRBD1 matches at 7 bases. The CDR3 consists of 17 residues. Trimming removed 5 bases from V and 3 bases from J; junction bases left unmatched: 14. CDR1 is SEHNR, CDR2 FQNEAQ, per germline (reference sequence). As DNA, the CDR3 is TGTGCCAGCAGCCCCCGACCACAGGGGTTCAGGACAGATACGCAGTATTTT. Protein: CASSPRPQGFRTDTQYF.

This clone was recorded a few times. The V call is TRBV29-1, the J call TRBJ1-1; 7 bases align to TRBD1. The CDR3 consists of 16 residues. The germline CDR1 and CDR2 sequences are SQVTM and ANQGSEA. Trimming removed 5 bases from V and 3 bases from J; junction bases left unmatched: 15. The CDR3: CSVLKRGTDYYTEAFF. CDR3 nucleotides: TGCAGCGTTTTAAAGAGAGGGACAGATTATTACACTGAAGCTTTCTTT.

The gene calls are TRBV7-2 and TRBJ1-6; weak D call: TRBD1 (5 bases). This CDR3 has 13 residues. Trimming took 6 bases from V and 14 from J, leaving 17 bases between them. Germline CDR1 reads SGHTA; CDR2 reads FQGNSA. The CDR3 bases are TGTGCCAGCAGTCTAGGGACTCGTATAACCCTCCACTTT. Amino acids: CASSLGTRITLHF.

V is TRBV18 and J is TRBJ2-5, with 10 bases matching TRBD2. The CDR3 contains 15 residues. Losses at the gene ends were 1 base for V and 3 bases for J; bases not matched to a gene: 2. CDR1 and CDR2 (germline): KGHSH, LQKENI. The CDR3 bases are TGTGCCAGCTCACCACAGCGGGGGGGAGAAGAGACCCAGTACTTC. Its protein is CASSPQRGGEETQYF.

The rearrangement links TRBV5-6 to TRBJ1-1, with D perhaps TRBD1 (5 bases). The CDR3 length is 13 residues. Per germline, CDR1 SGHDT and CDR2 YYEEEE. Between the trimmed V and J ends, which lost 5 bases and 1 base, there was a span of 9 bases. This chain's CDR3 is CASSGGQNTEAFF. The CDR3, as DNA: TGTGCCAGCAGTGGTGGACAGAACACTGAAGCTTTCTTT.

The rearrangement joins TRBV18 to TRBJ2-2, with D tentatively TRBD2 (6 bases). V lost 1 base and J lost 6, with 21 bases in between. This CDR3 spans 18 amino acids. Germline assignment: CDR1 KGHSH and CDR2 LQKENI. CDR3 residues: CASSPRQARLGAPGELFF. The CDR3, as DNA: TGTGCCAGCTCACCACGGCAAGCGAGACTAGGCGCCCCCGGGGAGCTGTTTTTT.

J is TRBJ2-3 and V is TRBV7-9; a weak D match, TRBD1 (6 bases). The germline V and J ends were trimmed by 0 bases and 2 bases, with 18 bases remaining between them. Germline CDR1 SEHNR, CDR2 FQNEAQ (reference sequence). The CDR3 contains 18 residues. CDR3 region: CASSLALGMGAYTDTQYF. CDR3 bases: TGTGCCAGCAGCTTAGCCCTAGGGATGGGGGCCTACACAGATACGCAGTATTTT.

The chain couples TRBV11-2 to TRBJ2-7, with D perhaps TRBD2 (6 bases). Per germline, CDR1 SGHAT and CDR2 FQNNGV. This CDR3 region has 14 residues. V lost 2 bases, J lost 3 bases, and 11 bases lay in between. The CDR3, as DNA: TGTGCCAGCAGCTTAAGTTCTAGCGACTACGAGCAGTACTTC. Its protein is CASSLSSSDYEQYF.

This chain joins TRBV9 and TRBJ2-7; D may be TRBD2 (5 bases). Germline loops: CDR1 SGDLS, CDR2 YYNGEE. Trimming took off 6 bases at V and 2 bases at J, with 12 bases between the two ends. CDR3 length: 13 residues. CDR3 loop: CASKGWRAYEQYV. DNA of the CDR3: TGTGCCAGCAAAGGATGGCGGGCCTACGAGCAGTACGTC.

This clone occurred once. The chain uses TRBV27 and TRBJ1-5, with TRBD1 as a possible D gene (6 bases). Trimming shortened V by 7 bases and J by 2 bases, and 12 bases separated the two germline ends. Germline V gives CDR1 MNHEY, CDR2 SMNVEV (reference sequence). This CDR3 has 14 residues. The CDR3 DNA sequence: TGTGCCAGCAATCCAGGGGATGGCAATCAGCCCCAGCATTTT. This codes for CASNPGDGNQPQHF.

The J gene is TRBJ2-1, the V gene TRBV28; weak D call: TRBD2 (5 bases). CDR1 is MDHEN, CDR2 SYDVKM, per germline. Trimming removed 3 bases at V and 0 bases at J, with 12 bases between. This CDR3 is 16 amino acids long. Here the CDR3 DNA reads TGTGCCAGCAGTTTCCCTCAGCGGAGCTCCTACAATGAGCAGTTCTTC. This gives the protein CASSFPQRSSYNEQFF.

The gene calls are TRBV20-1 and TRBJ1-2; D uncertain. The V end was cut by 7 bases, the J end by 8 bases, with 20 bases between. The germline V gene has CDR1 DFQATT and CDR2 SNEGSKA (reference sequence). CDR3 length equals 13 residues. DNA of the CDR3: TGCAGTGGTAGTCCAGACACCATTTCAGGCTACACCTTC. This translates into CSGSPDTISGYTF.

The chain recombines TRBV10-3 with TRBJ1-1; maybe TRBD1 (6 bases). V was trimmed by 6 bases and J by 8 bases, leaving 19 bases between them. The germline V gene has CDR1 ENHRY and CDR2 SYGVKD. This CDR3 comprises 14 residues. The DNA for the CDR3 is TGTGCCATCAGGGAACAGGGACGCGTGCGGGAAGCTTTCTTT. This encodes CAIREQGRVREAFF.

This clone was counted once. The V gene is TRBV4-1, the J gene TRBJ2-2, with D hard to call. Trimming left V 6 bases short and J 3 bases short, with 11 bases between. The CDR3 length is 14 residues. CDR1 MGHRA and CDR2 YSYEKL come from the germline V gene. CDR3 amino acids: CASRGLVDTGELFF. CDR3 bases: TGCGCCAGCAGAGGTCTAGTCGACACCGGGGAGCTGTTTTTT.

The genes are TRBV19 and TRBJ1-3; D is possibly TRBD1 (5 bases). CDR3 length: 15 residues. Trimming pared 5 bases from V and 0 bases from J, leaving 11 bases between. Germline V gene lookup returns CDR1 LNHDA and CDR2 SQIVND (reference sequence). The CDR3 loop is CASSGQGDSGNTIYF. In DNA form, the CDR3 reads TGTGCCAGTAGTGGCCAGGGTGACTCTGGAAACACCATATATTTT.

The rearrangement uses TRBV30 and TRBJ2-7, with 8 bases identical to TRBD1. The length of the CDR3 is 14 residues. Unmatched junction bases numbered 6, after V lost 3 bases and J lost 2 bases. Per the germline V gene, CDR1 is GTSNPN and CDR2 is SVGIG (reference sequence). CDR3: CAWSGTGHPYEQYF. The CDR3 DNA reads TGTGCCTGGAGCGGGACAGGACATCCCTACGAGCAGTACTTC.

The chain employs TRBV5-4 and TRBJ1-2, with 9 bases identical to TRBD1. The germline V gene encodes CDR1 SGHNT and CDR2 YYREEE (reference sequence). The V gene end was trimmed by 3 bases and the J gene end by 4 bases; junction bases not matched to a gene: 1. CDR3 length: 13 amino acids. CDR3 nucleotide sequence: TGTGCCAGCAGCTCGGGACAGGGCTATGGCTACACCTTC. Encoded protein: CASSSGQGYGYTF.

V is TRBV7-2 and J is TRBJ1-5; D is unresolved. In germline, CDR1 is SGHTA, CDR2 FQGNSA. The CDR3 is 15 residues long. Trimming pared 2 bases from V and 1 base from J, leaving 9 bases between. The CDR3 sequence: CASSLTRGSNQPQHF. The CDR3 DNA sequence: TGTGCCAGCAGCTTAACGCGCGGGAGCAATCAGCCCCAGCATTTT.

The chain employs TRBV9 and TRBJ1-2; D uncertain. V lost 0 bases, J lost 8 bases, and 17 bases lay in between. The CDR3 runs to 15 residues. CDR1 and CDR2 (germline): SGDLS, YYNGEE. CDR3 protein: CASSVADSGGKGYTF. CDR3 DNA sequence: TGTGCCAGCAGCGTAGCTGATTCAGGAGGGAAAGGCTACACCTTC.

J is TRBJ2-7 and V is TRBV15; possibly TRBD1 for D (5 bases). The germline CDR1 and CDR2 sequences are LNHNV and YYDKDF (reference sequence). The CDR3 sequence is 13 residues long. V was trimmed by 0 bases and J by 5 bases, leaving 8 bases between them. The CDR3 sequence: CATSRDRVDEQYF. The CDR3 bases are TGTGCCACCAGCAGAGACAGGGTAGACGAGCAGTACTTC.

J is TRBJ2-7 and V is TRBV19, with 7 nucleotides matching TRBD1. The trim removed 8 bases at V and 0 bases at J, leaving 4 bases unmatched. CDR3 size: 13 residues. CDR1 and CDR2 (germline): LNHDA, SQIVND (reference sequence). The CDR3 is CASAQGFSYEQYF. The CDR3 coding sequence is TGTGCCAGTGCACAGGGGTTCTCCTACGAGCAGTACTTC.